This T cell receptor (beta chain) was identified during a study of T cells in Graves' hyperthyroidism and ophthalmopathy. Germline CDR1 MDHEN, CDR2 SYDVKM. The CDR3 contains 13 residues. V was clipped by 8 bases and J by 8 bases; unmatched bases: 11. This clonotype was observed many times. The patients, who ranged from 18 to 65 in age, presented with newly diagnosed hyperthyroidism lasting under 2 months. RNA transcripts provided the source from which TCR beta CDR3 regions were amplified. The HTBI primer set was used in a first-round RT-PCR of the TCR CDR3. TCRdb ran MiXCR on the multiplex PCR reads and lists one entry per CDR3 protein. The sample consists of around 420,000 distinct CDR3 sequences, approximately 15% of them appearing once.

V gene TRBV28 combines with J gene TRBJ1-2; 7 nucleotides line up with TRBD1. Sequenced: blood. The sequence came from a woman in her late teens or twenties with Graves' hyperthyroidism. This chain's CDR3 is CASGGTVFGGYTF. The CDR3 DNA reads TGTGCCAGCGGCGGGACAGTCTTTGGAGGCTACACCTTC.